The 18 T cell receptor beta chains below all came from one sample that was sequenced in a study of cytomegalovirus exposure and HLA in healthy donors. This PCR relied on a set of 60 Vbeta primers and 13 Jbeta primers. Assay: immunoSEQ multiplex PCR; the TCRdb copy retains only in-frame clones and omits some. The repertoire holds 150,000 to 200,000 clones, 60% to 80% seen once, with roughly 7.1% in the top ten. Sample: PBMCs. Receptor source: a woman aged 35 to 49 in good health and CMV-seropositive.

The genes are TRBV7-9 and TRBJ1-1; D not certain. The CDR3 has 12 amino acids. The germline CDR1 and CDR2 sequences are SEHNR and FQNEAQ (reference sequence). With 1 base removed from V and 11 bases from J, the gap between germline ends came to 11 bases. The CDR3 bases are TGTGCCAGCAGCTTAGGTCCGCTGGCCGCTTTCTTT. Residues: CASSLGPLAAFF.

The chain links TRBV5-4 to TRBJ1-5, with D maybe TRBD1 (6 bases). V gave up 4 bases and J gave up 2 bases, with 19 bases separating them. CDR3 length: 17 residues. Germline CDR1 reads SGHNT; CDR2 reads YYREEE (reference sequence). The CDR3 loop reads CASSPQAGAAGNQPQHF. The CDR3, as DNA: TGTGCCAGCAGCCCCCAAGCAGGGGCAGCGGGCAATCAGCCCCAGCATTTT. Full variable domain (remainder filled in from reference TRBV5-4 and TRBJ1-5): ETGVTQSPTHLIKTRGQQVTLRCSSQSGHNTVSWYQQALGQGPQFIFQYYREEENGRGNFPPRFSGLQFPNYSSELNVNALELDDSALYLCASSPQAGAAGNQPQHFGDGTRLSIL.

This sequence joins TRBV7-6 and TRBJ2-7; maybe TRBD1 (5 bases). CDR1 and CDR2 (germline): SGHVS, FNYEAQ. With 5 bases removed from V and 3 bases from J, the gap between germline ends came to 11 bases. The CDR3 spans 13 residues. The CDR3 sequence: CASSPGHNYEQYF. CDR3 nucleotides: TGTGCCAGCAGCCCAGGACATAACTACGAGCAGTACTTC.

The sample holds a few counts of this clone. The V call is TRBV2, the J call TRBJ2-1; the D is unclear. Germline loops: CDR1 SNHLY, CDR2 FYNNEI. The CDR3 totals 11 residues. The V end lost 5 bases, the J end lost 6 bases, and 5 bases lay between the germline ends. The CDR3, as DNA: TGTGCCAGCAGTAAGAGCAATGAGCAGTTCTTC. Protein: CASSKSNEQFF.

This clone was detected a few times. This sequence joins TRBV5-4 and TRBJ2-1, with a weak D call TRBD1 (6 bases). The CDR3 is 15 amino acids. CDR1 SGHNT and CDR2 YYREEE come from the germline V gene (reference sequence). V was shortened by 7 bases and J by 4 bases, with 18 bases between the two germline ends. CDR3 residues: CASGTGTPAYNEQFF. The CDR3 DNA reads TGTGCCAGCGGGACCGGGACACCAGCTTACAATGAGCAGTTCTTC.

The rearrangement uses TRBV7-8 and TRBJ2-1, with TRBD2 matching over 8 bases. Germline lookup yields CDR1 SGHVS and CDR2 FQNEAQ. V lost 4 bases, J lost 3 bases, and 5 bases stayed unmatched. This CDR3 is 15 amino acids long. In DNA form, the CDR3 reads TGTGCCAGCAGCTGGGTAGCGGGACTCTACAATGAGCAGTTCTTC. Translation: CASSWVAGLYNEQFF.

This chain uses TRBV7-2 with TRBJ2-2; D not certain. CDR1 is SGHTA, CDR2 FQGNSA, per germline. V lost 7 bases and J lost 5, with 17 bases in between. The CDR3 covers 15 residues. DNA of the CDR3: TGTGCCAGCACCCTAGGTCTAAGGTTGACCGGGGAGCTGTTTTTT. This gives the protein CASTLGLRLTGELFF.

This chain links TRBV6-1 with TRBJ2-7; TRBD1 is a possible D gene (5 bases). V was trimmed by 4 bases and J by 3 bases, leaving 13 bases between them. The CDR3 runs to 14 residues. Germline V CDR1 and CDR2: MNHNS, SASEGT. The CDR3 DNA sequence: TGTGCCAGCAGTGCAAGGGGAAGAAACTACGAGCAGTACTTC. This translates into CASSARGRNYEQYF.

The V gene is TRBV11-2, the J gene TRBJ1-1, with 8 bases lining up with TRBD1. The junction had 4 bases not matched to a gene; V was cut back by 3 bases and J by 4 bases. The CDR3 is 14 residues long. Germline V gives CDR1 SGHAT, CDR2 FQNNGV. The CDR3, as DNA: TGTGCCAGCAGCTTCGTGACAGGGGCCACTGAAGCTTTCTTT. As protein: CASSFVTGATEAFF.

The chain joins TRBV19 to TRBJ2-7; 10 nucleotides match TRBD2. The CDR3 runs 14 residues. The V segment lost 6 bases and the J segment 3 bases; nucleotides outside the gene matches: 5. Per germline, CDR1 LNHDA and CDR2 SQIVND (reference sequence). The CDR3 sequence: CASREAGGNYEQYF. CDR3 DNA: TGTGCCAGTAGGGAAGCGGGAGGGAACTACGAGCAGTACTTC. The complete variable domain, with remaining parts taken from reference TRBV19 and TRBJ2-7, reads DGGITQSPKYLFRKEGQNVTLSCEQNLNHDAMYWYRQDPGQGLRLIYYSQIVNDFQKGDIAEGYSVSREKKESFPLTVTSAQKNPTAFYLCASREAGGNYEQYFGPGTRLTVT.

A single count supports this clone. The chain couples TRBV11-3 to TRBJ2-1; D unclear. CDR1 is SGHNT and CDR2 is YENEEA in the germline V gene. The CDR3 is made up of 13 amino acids. The V end was cut by 0 bases, the J end by 7 bases, with 7 bases between. The CDR3 protein is CASSLDSHNEQFF. In DNA form, the CDR3 reads TGTGCCAGCAGCTTAGATTCCCATAATGAGCAGTTCTTC.

The chain combines TRBV21-1 with TRBJ2-7; the table's D call, TRBD1, was not checked against the DNA. TRBV21-1 is tagged as a pseudogene. The CDR3 is 19 residues long. CDR3 in DNA: TGTGCCAGCAGCCCCCGCCGGCCTCATCCGGGACATGGACCCTCCGAGCAGTACTTC. Its protein product is CASSPRRPHPGHGPSEQYF.

This sequence joins TRBV15 and TRBJ2-1; 10 bases are shared with TRBD2. Germline-derived CDR1 and CDR2 are LNHNV and YYDKDF (reference sequence). The CDR3 has 16 amino acids. Trimming took 1 base from V and 5 from J; bases not matched to a gene: 5. In DNA, the CDR3 is TGTGCCACCAGCAGAGGGGGGACTAGCGTAAACAATGAGCAGTTCTTC. As protein: CATSRGGTSVNNEQFF.

Turning to this clone: A read error may account for a junction end that differs from germline. V is TRBV11-2 and J is TRBJ1-1; perhaps TRBD1 as D (5 bases). Germline V gives CDR1 SGHAT, CDR2 FQNNGV. The CDR3 consists of 16 residues. The CDR3 loop is CASSIDAGRMNTEAFF. Written as DNA, the CDR3 is TGTGCCAGCAGCATAGACGCGGGACGGATGAACACTGAAGCTTTCTTT.

The V gene is TRBV19, the J gene TRBJ1-2; 7 positions agree with TRBD1. Unmatched junction bases numbered 7, after V lost 6 bases and J lost 3 bases. Germline V gives CDR1 LNHDA, CDR2 SQIVND (reference sequence). CDR3 length: 14 amino acids. CDR3 sequence (DNA): TGTGCCAGTAGCTTAGGAGGGGGCTACTATGGCTACACCTTC. Translating it yields CASSLGGGYYGYTF. Using reference TRBV19 and TRBJ1-2 for the parts outside the CDR3, the full variable domain is DGGITQSPKYLFRKEGQNVTLSCEQNLNHDAMYWYRQDPGQGLRLIYYSQIVNDFQKGDIAEGYSVSREKKESFPLTVTSAQKNPTAFYLCASSLGGGYYGYTFGSGTRLTVV.

This chain uses TRBV18 with TRBJ1-1; no clear D gene. The CDR3 contains 14 residues. Germline CDR1 KGHSH, CDR2 LQKENI. V gave up 2 bases and J gave up 1 base, with 8 bases separating them. The CDR3 DNA sequence: TGTGCCAGCTCACCATCCAGACAGAACACTGAAGCTTTCTTT. Protein sequence: CASSPSRQNTEAFF.

The chain joins TRBV5-4 to TRBJ1-2; D is ambiguous. This CDR3 spans 15 amino acids. V was shortened by 3 bases and J by 3 bases, with 15 bases between the two germline ends. Germline V gives CDR1 SGHNT, CDR2 YYREEE (reference sequence). The CDR3 DNA sequence: TGTGCCAGCAGCTCCGAGGCCGTGGCTTACTATGGCTACACCTTC. It codes for CASSSEAVAYYGYTF.

The rearrangement joins TRBV2 to TRBJ2-3, with 7 bases matching TRBD2. The CDR3 runs 16 residues. V shed 3 bases and J 0 bases; nucleotides not matched to a gene: 6. From germline, CDR1 is SNHLY and CDR2 FYNNEI. The CDR3, as DNA: TGTGCCAGCAGTGATTGGGGGGGAATTAGCACAGATACGCAGTATTTT. This codes for CASSDWGGISTDTQYF.